The 6 T cell receptor beta chains given below trace back to one sample, sequenced in a study of OX40 agonist ivuxolimab in advanced cancers. Profiling relied on immunoSEQ multiplex PCR, and the TCRdb table lists in-frame clones only, not all of them. The sample has 75,000 to 90,000 clones, approximately 90% seen once. The source material was CD4+ or CD8+ T cells sorted from blood, sampled in a trial of the OX40 agonist ivuxolimab. These receptors originate from an adult with an advanced solid tumor such as melanoma, head and neck, liver or kidney cancer.

In its sample, this clone was seen once. The chain couples TRBV7-2 to TRBJ1-1, with unresolved D. The CDR3 is 13 amino acids. V lost 5 bases and J lost 7, with 14 bases in between. Germline CDR1 and CDR2: SGHTA and FQGNSA. In nucleotides, the CDR3 is TGTGCCAGCAGCCGATATGGCCCCTTTGAAGCTTTCTTT. Translated, it gives CASSRYGPFEAFF.

This chain links TRBV19 with TRBJ2-2; D ambiguous. The V end lost 10 bases, the J end lost 6 bases, and 12 bases lay between the germline ends. Looked up from germline, CDR1 is LNHDA and CDR2 is SQIVND (reference sequence). This CDR3 comprises 12 residues. The CDR3 bases are TGTGCCACCGCCGGTAGGGCCGGGGAGCTGTTTTTT. This encodes CATAGRAGELFF.

This chain joins TRBV2 and TRBJ1-6; tentatively, D is TRBD1 (6 bases). Trimming cost V 0 bases and J 7 bases, with 13 bases left between them. The germline gives CDR1 SNHLY, CDR2 FYNNEI. The CDR3 consists of 16 residues. The CDR3 region has the DNA TGTGCCAGCAGTGAAGCTGCAGGGGTGGGAAATTCACCCCTCCACTTT. Amino acid sequence: CASSEAAGVGNSPLHF.

This clone has just a few counts. This chain connects TRBV7-9 to TRBJ2-1; tentative D call: TRBD1 (6 bases). Germline CDR1 reads SEHNR; CDR2 reads FQNEAQ (reference sequence). The CDR3 has 13 amino acids. The V and J ends lost 5 bases and 4 bases respectively, with 9 bases between them. The CDR3 is CASSGQPYNEQFF. The CDR3 coding sequence is TGTGCCAGCAGCGGACAGCCTTACAATGAGCAGTTCTTC.

This clone was detected only a few times. This rearrangement joins TRBV11-3 to TRBJ2-1; D is tentatively TRBD1 or TRBD2 (5 bases each). The length of the CDR3 is 16 residues. CDR1 and CDR2 (germline): SGHNT, YENEEA. V shed 5 bases and J shed 6 bases, with 20 bases lying between them. In DNA, the CDR3 is TGTGCCAGCAGCCTCTCGGGGTTCGGGGCGGGCAATGAGCAGTTCTTC. Translation gives CASSLSGFGAGNEQFF.

J is TRBJ1-2 and V is TRBV18; TRBD1 matches 7 bases. V lost 5 bases and J lost 2; bases outside the gene matches: 8. Germline-derived CDR1 and CDR2 are KGHSH and LQKENI. The CDR3 is 15 residues long. CDR3 coding DNA: TGTGCCAGCTCAAAGGACAGGCCTATAAACTATGGCTACACCTTC. As protein: CASSKDRPINYGYTF.